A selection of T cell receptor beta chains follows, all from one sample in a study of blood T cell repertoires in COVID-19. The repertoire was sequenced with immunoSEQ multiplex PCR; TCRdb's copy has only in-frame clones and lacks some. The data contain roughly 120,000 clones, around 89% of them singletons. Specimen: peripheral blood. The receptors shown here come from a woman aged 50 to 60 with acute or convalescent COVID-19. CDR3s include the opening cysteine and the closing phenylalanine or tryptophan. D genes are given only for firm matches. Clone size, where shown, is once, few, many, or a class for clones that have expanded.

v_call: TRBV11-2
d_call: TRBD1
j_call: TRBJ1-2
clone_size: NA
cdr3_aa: CASSLVSGGDGYTF
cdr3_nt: TGTGCCAGCAGCTTAGTGTCAGGGGGCGATGGCTACACCTTC

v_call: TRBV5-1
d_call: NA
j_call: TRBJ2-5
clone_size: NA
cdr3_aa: CASSSGPGTEETQYF
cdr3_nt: TGCGCCAGCAGCTCCGGACCCGGGACTGAAGAGACCCAGTACTTC

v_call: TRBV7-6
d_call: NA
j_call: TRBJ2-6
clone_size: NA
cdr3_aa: CASSSRLISGANVLTF
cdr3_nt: TGTGCCAGCAGCTCTAGACTGATCTCTGGGGCCAACGTCCTGACTTTC

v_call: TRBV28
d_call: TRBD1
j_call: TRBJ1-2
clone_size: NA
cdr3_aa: CASSLSFSLTGGEETF
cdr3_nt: TGTGCCAGCAGTTTATCCTTCTCCCTGACAGGGGGGGAGGAAACCTTC

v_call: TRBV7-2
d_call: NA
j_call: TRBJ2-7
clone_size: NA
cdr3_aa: CASSPAGTIGEQYF
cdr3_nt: TGTGCCAGCAGCCCCGCCGGGACAATTGGCGAGCAGTACTTC

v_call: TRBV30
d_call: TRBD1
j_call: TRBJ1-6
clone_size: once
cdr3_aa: CAWSPGQGDSPLHF
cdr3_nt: TGTGCCTGGAGTCCGGGACAGGGGGATTCACCCCTCCACTTT

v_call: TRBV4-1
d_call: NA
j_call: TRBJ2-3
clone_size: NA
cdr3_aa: CASSQDRDFRDTQYF
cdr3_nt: TGCGCCAGCAGCCAGGACCGGGACTTCCGAGATACGCAGTATTTT

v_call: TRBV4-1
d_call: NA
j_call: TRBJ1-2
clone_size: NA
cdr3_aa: CASSQDGEGYTF
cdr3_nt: TGCGCCAGCAGCCAAGATGGAGAGGGCTACACCTTC

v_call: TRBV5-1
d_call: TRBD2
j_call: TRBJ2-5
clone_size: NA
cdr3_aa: CASSLAASGGETQYF
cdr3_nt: TGCGCCAGCAGCTTGGCGGCTAGCGGGGGGGAGACCCAGTACTTC

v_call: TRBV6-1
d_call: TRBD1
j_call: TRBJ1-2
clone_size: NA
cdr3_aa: CASRRGGQGEYGYTF
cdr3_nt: TGTGCCAGCAGGCGAGGCGGACAGGGTGAATATGGCTACACCTTC

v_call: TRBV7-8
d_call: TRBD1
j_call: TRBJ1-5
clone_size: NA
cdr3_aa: CASSETGGDQPQHF
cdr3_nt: TGTGCCAGCAGCGAAACAGGGGGGGATCAGCCCCAGCATTTT

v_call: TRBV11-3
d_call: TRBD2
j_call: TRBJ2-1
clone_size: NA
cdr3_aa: CASSHPSGRGVNEQFF
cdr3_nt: TGTGCCAGCAGCCATCCTAGCGGGCGCGGGGTGAATGAGCAGTTCTTC

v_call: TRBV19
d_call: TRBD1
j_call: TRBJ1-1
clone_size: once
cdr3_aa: CATTIGQGRTEAFF
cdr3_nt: TGTGCCACTACTATCGGACAGGGACGGACTGAAGCTTTCTTT

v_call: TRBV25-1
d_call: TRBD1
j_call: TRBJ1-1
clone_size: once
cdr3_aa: CASSEPGGEAFF
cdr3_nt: TGTGCCAGCAGTGAACCAGGGGGCGAAGCTTTCTTT

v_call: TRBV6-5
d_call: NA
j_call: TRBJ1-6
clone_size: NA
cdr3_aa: CASTGFGSPLHF
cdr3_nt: TGTGCCAGTACAGGGTTCGGTTCACCCCTCCACTTT

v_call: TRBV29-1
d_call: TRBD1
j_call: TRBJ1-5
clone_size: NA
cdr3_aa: CSVDPDRGGEPQHF
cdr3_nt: TGCAGCGTTGACCCGGACAGGGGAGGGGAGCCCCAGCATTTT

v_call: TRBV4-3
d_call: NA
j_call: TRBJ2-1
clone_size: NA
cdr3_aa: CASSHTSTLLRPVGQFF
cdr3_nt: TGCGCCAGCAGCCATACCTCGACTCTCCTCCGGCCGGTTGGGCAGTTCTTC

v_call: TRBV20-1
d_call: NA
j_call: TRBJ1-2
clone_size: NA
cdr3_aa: CSAYSGYGYTF
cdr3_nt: TGCAGTGCTTACTCGGGGTATGGCTACACCTTC

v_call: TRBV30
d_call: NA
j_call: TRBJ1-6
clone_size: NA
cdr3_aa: CAWSRTGPESPLHF
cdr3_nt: TGTGCCTGGAGCCGAACAGGGCCCGAATCACCCCTCCACTTT

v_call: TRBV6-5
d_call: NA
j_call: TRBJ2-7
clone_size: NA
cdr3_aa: CASTRTMGPYEQYF
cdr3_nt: TGTGCCAGCACACGGACTATGGGCCCTTACGAGCAGTACTTC

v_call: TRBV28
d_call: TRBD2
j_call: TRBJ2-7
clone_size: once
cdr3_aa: CASSPRGSGNPIYEQYF
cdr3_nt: TGTGCCAGCAGTCCCCGAGGTAGCGGGAACCCCATCTACGAGCAGTACTTC

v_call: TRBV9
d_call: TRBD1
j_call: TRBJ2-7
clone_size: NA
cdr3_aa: CASSASGTVYEQYF
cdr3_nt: TGTGCCAGCAGCGCTTCCGGGACAGTCTACGAGCAGTACTTC

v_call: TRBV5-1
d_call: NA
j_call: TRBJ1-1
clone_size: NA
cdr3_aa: CASSLQELMNTEAFF
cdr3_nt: TGCGCCAGCAGCTTGCAAGAGCTCATGAACACTGAAGCTTTCTTT

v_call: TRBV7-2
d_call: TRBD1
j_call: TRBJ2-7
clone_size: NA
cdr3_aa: CASSHDRVDREQYF
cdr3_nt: TGTGCCAGCAGCCATGACAGGGTCGACCGCGAGCAGTACTTC

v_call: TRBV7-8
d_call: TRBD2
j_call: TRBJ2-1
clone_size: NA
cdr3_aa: CASSLVMASGHYNEQFF
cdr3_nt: TGTGCCAGCAGCTTAGTCATGGCTAGCGGTCATTACAATGAGCAGTTCTTC

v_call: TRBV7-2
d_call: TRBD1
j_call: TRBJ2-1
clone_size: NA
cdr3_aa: CASSLVDRANEQFF
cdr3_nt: TGTGCCAGCAGCTTAGTGGACAGGGCAAATGAGCAGTTCTTC

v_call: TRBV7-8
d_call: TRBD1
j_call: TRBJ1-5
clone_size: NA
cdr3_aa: CASSRDRPSNQPQHF
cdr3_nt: TGTGCCAGCAGTCGGGACAGACCTAGCAATCAGCCCCAGCATTTT

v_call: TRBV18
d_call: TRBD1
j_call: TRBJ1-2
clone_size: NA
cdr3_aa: CASSLGQGDVYGYTF
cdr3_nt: TGTGCCAGCTCACTGGGACAGGGGGACGTCTATGGCTACACCTTC

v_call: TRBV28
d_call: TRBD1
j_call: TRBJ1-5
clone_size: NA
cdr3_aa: CASSDGTGAYSNQPQHF
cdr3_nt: TGTGCCAGCAGCGACGGGACAGGGGCTTATAGCAATCAGCCCCAGCATTTT

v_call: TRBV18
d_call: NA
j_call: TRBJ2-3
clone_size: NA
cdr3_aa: CASSPRSVDTQYF
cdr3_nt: TGTGCCAGCTCACCACGTAGCGTAGATACGCAGTATTTT

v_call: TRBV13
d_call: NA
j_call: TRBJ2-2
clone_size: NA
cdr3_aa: CASSSPRGWNTGELFF
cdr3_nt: TGTGCCAGCAGCTCCCCCCGGGGGTGGAACACCGGGGAGCTGTTTTTT

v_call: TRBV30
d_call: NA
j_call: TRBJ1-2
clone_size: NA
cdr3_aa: CAWSVSGGRKNYGYTF
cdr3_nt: TGTGCCTGGAGTGTAAGCGGGGGGCGTAAGAACTATGGCTACACCTTC

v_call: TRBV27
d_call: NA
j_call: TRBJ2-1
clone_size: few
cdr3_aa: CASSLRRGTEQFF
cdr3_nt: TGTGCCAGCAGTCTCAGAAGGGGGACAGAGCAGTTCTTC

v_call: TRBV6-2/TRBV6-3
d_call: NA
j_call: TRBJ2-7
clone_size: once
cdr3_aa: CASSYSGGRSPEQYF
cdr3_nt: TGTGCCAGCAGTTACTCGGGGGGGCGATCCCCCGAGCAGTACTTC

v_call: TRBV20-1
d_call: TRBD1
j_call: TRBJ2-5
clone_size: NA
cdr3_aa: CSASQGTGGVETQYF
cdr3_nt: TGCAGTGCTAGTCAGGGGACAGGGGGCGTGGAGACCCAGTACTTC

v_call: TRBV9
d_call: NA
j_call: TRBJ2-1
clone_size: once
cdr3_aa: CASSPGGLEQFF
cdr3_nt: TGTGCCAGCAGCCCCGGGGGACTCGAGCAGTTCTTC

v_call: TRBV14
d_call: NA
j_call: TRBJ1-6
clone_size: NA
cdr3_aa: CASSQGQYNSPLHF
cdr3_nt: TGTGCCAGCAGCCAAGGACAGTATAATTCACCCCTCCACTTT

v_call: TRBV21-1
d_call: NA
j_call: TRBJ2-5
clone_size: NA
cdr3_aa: CASTPRANQETQYF
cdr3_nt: TGTGCCAGCACCCCCAGGGCAAACCAAGAGACCCAGTACTTC

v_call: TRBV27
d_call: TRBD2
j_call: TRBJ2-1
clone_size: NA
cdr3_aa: CASSWRERREQFF
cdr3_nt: TGTGCCAGCAGTTGGCGGGAGCGACGTGAGCAGTTCTTC

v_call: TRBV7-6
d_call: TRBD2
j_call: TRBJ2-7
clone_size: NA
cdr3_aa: CASSSGGAGEQYF
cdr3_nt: TGTGCCAGCAGCTCAGGCGGAGCGGGGGAGCAGTACTTC

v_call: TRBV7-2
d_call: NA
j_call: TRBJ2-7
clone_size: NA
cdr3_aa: CASSSLGLTYEQYF
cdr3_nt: TGTGCCAGCAGCTCCCTGGGGCTAACCTACGAGCAGTACTTC